The 18 T cell receptor beta chains listed next were all sequenced from one sample in a study of radiation and T cells in renal cell carcinoma. Time point given: blood 4 weeks post-SBRT, at nephrectomy. Indicated treatment: 15 Gy SBRT to primary tumor, nephrectomy 4 weeks later. The repertoire was sequenced with immunoSEQ multiplex PCR; TCRdb's copy has only in-frame clones and lacks some. There are some 80,000 clones in the sample; over 80% occur only once, and approximately 2.4% lies in the top ten. The source material was blood, sampled from a patient whose treatment included radiotherapy and nephrectomy. The source of these receptors is a woman aged 60-70 years with renal cell carcinoma.

The chain employs TRBV19 and TRBJ2-1, with 9 bases identical to TRBD2. The germline gives CDR1 LNHDA, CDR2 SQIVND (reference sequence). The CDR3 totals 16 residues. The trim removed 2 bases at V and 4 bases at J, leaving 6 bases unmatched. The CDR3 is CASSISTSGFYNEQFF. The DNA for the CDR3 is TGTGCCAGTAGTATAAGTACTAGCGGGTTTTACAATGAGCAGTTCTTC.

This clone was detected once. V gene TRBV19 combines with J gene TRBJ1-5, with 8 bases aligning to TRBD1. Germline CDR1 and CDR2: LNHDA and SQIVND (reference sequence). J lost 4 bases, V lost 5 bases, and 7 bases had no gene match. The CDR3 is 15 amino acids. The CDR3: CASSYRTGRNQPQHF. DNA of the CDR3: TGTGCCAGTAGTTACCGGACAGGGAGGAATCAGCCCCAGCATTTT. Supplemented by reference TRBV19 and TRBJ1-5, the full variable domain reads DGGITQSPKYLFRKEGQNVTLSCEQNLNHDAMYWYRQDPGQGLRLIYYSQIVNDFQKGDIAEGYSVSREKKESFPLTVTSAQKNPTAFYLCASSYRTGRNQPQHFGDGTRLSIL.

This sequence joins TRBV6-6 and TRBJ1-2, with 7 bases aligning to TRBD1. V lost 6 bases, J lost 5 bases, and 12 bases stayed unmatched. Germline-derived CDR1 and CDR2 are MNHNY and SVGAGI (reference sequence). The CDR3 is 15 residues long. The CDR3 is CASSLRPGGRYGYTF. In nucleotides, the CDR3 is TGTGCCAGCAGCTTAAGACCAGGGGGACGTTATGGCTACACCTTC.

The rearrangement uses TRBV15 and TRBJ2-5; D is possibly TRBD1 or TRBD2 (5 bases each). V dropped 5 bases and J dropped 3 bases, with 13 bases sitting between them. The CDR3 totals 14 residues. The germline CDR1 and CDR2 sequences are LNHNV and YYDKDF (reference sequence). The CDR3 bases are TGTGCCACCAGCCCCCGGGGCAATAAAGAGACCCAGTACTTC. It codes for CATSPRGNKETQYF.

The genes are TRBV7-9 and TRBJ2-2; D may be TRBD1 (6 bases). V lost 1 base, J lost 0 bases, and 12 bases lay in between. Germline assignment: CDR1 SEHNR and CDR2 FQNEAQ (reference sequence). The CDR3 length is 17 residues. The CDR3 coding sequence is TGTGCCAGCAGCTTAGTCCCCGGGACATCGAACACCGGGGAGCTGTTTTTT. It is translated as CASSLVPGTSNTGELFF.

This chain's CDR3 is CASSKGQGVETQYF. The CDR3 bases are TGTGCCAGCAGCAAGGGACAGGGGGTTGAGACCCAGTACTTC. This chain connects TRBV7-9 to TRBJ2-5; 11 bases agree with TRBD1. This CDR3 region has 14 residues. CDR1 and CDR2 from the germline V gene are SEHNR and FQNEAQ (reference sequence). The V segment lost 5 bases and the J segment 5 bases; nucleotides outside the gene matches: 4. Complete variable domain (other parts from reference TRBV7-9 and TRBJ2-5): DTGVSQNPRHKITKRGQNVTFRCDPISEHNRLYWYRQTLGQGPEFLTYFQNEAQLEKSRLLSDRFSAERPKGSFSTLEIQRTEQGDSAMYLCASSKGQGVETQYFGPGTRLLVL.

The rearrangement uses TRBV29-1 and TRBJ1-6; TRBD1 matches 8 bases. J was trimmed by 8 bases and V by 4 bases; bases with no gene match: 7. Germline V gene sequence: CDR1 SQVTM, CDR2 ANQGSEA. The CDR3 sequence is 14 residues long. The CDR3 loop reads CSVGTGLGDSPLHF. For the CDR3, the DNA is TGCAGCGTTGGGACAGGGTTAGGGGATTCACCCCTCCACTTT.

The chain links TRBV7-8 to TRBJ2-7, with TRBD1 identical over 8 bases. Trimming at V came to 2 bases and at J to 1 base, leaving 7 bases not matched to a gene. CDR1 SGHVS and CDR2 FQNEAQ come from the germline V gene. There are 16 residues in the CDR3. The CDR3 spells CASSLPLRTGSYEQYF. Here the CDR3 DNA reads TGTGCCAGCAGCTTACCTCTGCGGACAGGGTCCTACGAGCAGTACTTC.

This rearrangement joins TRBV6-6 to TRBJ1-2, with D perhaps TRBD1 (6 bases). V was shortened by 5 bases and J by 6 bases, with 22 bases between the two germline ends. CDR3 length: 16 amino acids. Germline assignment: CDR1 MNHNY and CDR2 SVGAGI (reference sequence). CDR3 protein: CASSPRRTGANNGYTF. Written as DNA, the CDR3 is TGTGCCAGCAGTCCCCGGAGGACGGGGGCGAATAATGGCTACACCTTC.

The gene calls are TRBV28 and TRBJ1-1; maybe TRBD1 (5 bases). The ends were cut back, 10 bases at V and 5 bases at J, with 14 bases in the middle. The V gene's germline CDR1 is MDHEN and CDR2 SYDVKM. This CDR3 has 12 residues. This CDR3 reads CATGTARTEAFF. CDR3 bases: TGTGCCACAGGGACGGCGAGGACTGAAGCTTTCTTT.

This clone has just one count. CDR3 nucleotide sequence: TGTGCCAGCAGTGAACTGACAGGCAACTCTGGAAACACCATATATTTT. It translates to CASSELTGNSGNTIYF. The genes are TRBV2 and TRBJ1-3, with D possibly TRBD1 on 6 matching bases. CDR3 size: 16 residues. The germline V gene encodes CDR1 SNHLY and CDR2 FYNNEI. V was cut by 2 bases and J by 0 bases, with 11 bases left in between.

The chain uses TRBV28 and TRBJ1-4; D may be TRBD1 (6 bases). With 5 bases removed from V and 0 bases from J, the gap between germline ends came to 7 bases. The CDR3 has 14 residues. The germline CDR1 and CDR2 sequences are MDHEN and SYDVKM. The CDR3, as DNA: TGTGCCAGCAGTCAGGGGCCAACTAATGAAAAACTGTTTTTT. As protein: CASSQGPTNEKLFF.

The CDR3 loop reads CASSLVQGSKSAFF. DNA for the CDR3: TGTGCCAGCAGCTTAGTCCAGGGGTCTAAATCAGCTTTCTTT. V is TRBV7-6 and J is TRBJ1-1; D might be TRBD1 (6 bases). CDR1 SGHVS and CDR2 FNYEAQ come from the germline V gene. This CDR3 has 14 residues. V shed 1 base and J shed 10 bases, with 16 bases lying between them.

The V and J genes are TRBV5-1 and TRBJ2-3; D is uncertain. The CDR3 is made up of 11 amino acids. The germline V gene has CDR1 SGHRS and CDR2 YFSETQ. Trimming removed 6 bases at V and 6 bases at J, with 8 bases between. CDR3 amino acids: CASNTRDTQYF. The CDR3 nucleotides read TGCGCCAGCAACACCAGGGATACGCAGTATTTT.

This rearrangement joins TRBV9 to TRBJ2-7; D is possibly TRBD2 (5 bases). CDR1 SGDLS and CDR2 YYNGEE come from the germline V gene. The V and J ends lost 3 bases and 0 bases respectively, with 10 bases between them. CDR3 length: 14 residues. CDR3 sequence reads: CASSEAGGSYEQYF. The CDR3 DNA follows: TGTGCCAGCAGCGAGGCAGGAGGCTCCTACGAGCAGTACTTC.

The chain uses TRBV7-2 and TRBJ2-5; 11 positions agree with TRBD2. This CDR3 contains 16 residues. J gave up 1 base and V 2 bases, and 3 bases lay outside the gene matches. Germline CDR1 and CDR2: SGHTA and FQGNSA. CDR3 loop: CASSLTGTSGQETQYF. CDR3 sequence (DNA): TGTGCCAGCAGCTTAACAGGGACTAGCGGCCAAGAGACCCAGTACTTC.

J is TRBJ2-7 and V is TRBV6-5; possibly TRBD2 for D (7 bases). This CDR3 has 13 amino acids. Per the germline V gene, CDR1 is MNHEY and CDR2 is SVGAGI. V was pared by 7 bases and J by 0 bases, with 10 bases between. CDR3 nucleotide sequence: TGTGCCAGCATGCGGGGGCCCTCCTACGAGCAGTACTTC. Amino acid sequence: CASMRGPSYEQYF.

The chain joins TRBV9 to TRBJ2-4; no clear D. Deletions cut 4 bases from V and 8 bases from J, with 13 bases between. Germline V lookup: CDR1 SGDLS, CDR2 YYNGEE. This CDR3 comprises 13 residues. The CDR3 is CASSPGYGDIQYF. CDR3 DNA: TGTGCCAGCAGCCCCGGATATGGGGACATTCAGTACTTC.